Listed below are T cell receptor beta chains from one sample, sequenced in a study of molecular identifiers for immune sequencing clone quantification. TCRdb itself ran the PCR reads through MiXCR, one entry per CDR3 protein. Among 70,000 to 90,000 distinct CDR3 sequences listed, around 20% were seen once. The sequenced sample was naive CD8+ T cells from blood, with Jurkat cell RNA spiked in. The receptors were sampled from a human donor in good health. Some libraries in this study had Jurkat cell RNA spiked in. CDR3s include the opening cysteine and the closing phenylalanine or tryptophan. The D gene is left open where the match is weak. Clone size is given for some rows only: seen once, a few or many times, or a class if the clone is expanded.

j_call: TRBJ2-7; clone_size: NA; d_call: TRBD1; v_call: TRBV4-3; cdr3_aa: CAGSQDGTGDPLEQYF; cdr3_nt: TGCGCCGGCAGCCAAGACGGGACAGGGGACCCCCTCGAGCAGTACTTC
j_call: TRBJ2-3; clone_size: NA; d_call: NA; v_call: TRBV5-6; cdr3_aa: CASSTDSPTPDTQYF; cdr3_nt: TGTGCCAGCAGCACGGACTCCCCGACCCCAGATACGCAGTATTTT
j_call: TRBJ1-1; clone_size: many; d_call: NA; v_call: TRBV7-9; cdr3_aa: CASSYTQGTEAFF; cdr3_nt: TGTGCCAGCAGCTATACGCAGGGGACTGAAGCTTTCTTT
j_call: TRBJ2-5; clone_size: many; d_call: TRBD1; v_call: TRBV6-5; cdr3_aa: CASSYSTGVETQYF; cdr3_nt: TGTGCCAGCAGTTACTCGACAGGGGTAGAGACCCAGTACTTC
j_call: TRBJ1-5; clone_size: few; d_call: TRBD1; v_call: TRBV11-2; cdr3_aa: CASSPTGDSNQPQHF; cdr3_nt: TGTGCCAGCAGCCCGACAGGGGATAGCAATCAGCCCCAGCATTTT
j_call: TRBJ1-2; clone_size: many; d_call: NA; v_call: TRBV7-9; cdr3_aa: CASSLEWAAVDYGYTF; cdr3_nt: TGTGCCAGCAGCTTAGAGTGGGCAGCGGTAGACTATGGCTACACCTTC
j_call: TRBJ2-3; clone_size: many; d_call: NA; v_call: TRBV20-1; cdr3_aa: CSATPFSGSTDTQYF; cdr3_nt: TGCAGTGCGACCCCCTTTTCGGGGAGCACAGATACGCAGTATTTT
j_call: TRBJ2-3; clone_size: many; d_call: NA; v_call: TRBV7-8; cdr3_aa: CASVPITDTQYF; cdr3_nt: TGTGCCAGCGTCCCTATTACAGATACGCAGTATTTT
j_call: TRBJ2-1; clone_size: NA; d_call: NA; v_call: TRBV9; cdr3_aa: CASSEMISSYNEQFF; cdr3_nt: TGTGCCAGCAGCGAAATGATTAGCTCCTACAATGAGCAGTTCTTC
j_call: TRBJ2-1; clone_size: many; d_call: NA; v_call: TRBV7-7; cdr3_aa: CASSFGQGDNEQFF; cdr3_nt: TGTGCTAGCAGCTTTGGTCAGGGTGACAATGAGCAGTTCTTC
j_call: TRBJ2-7; clone_size: NA; d_call: TRBD2; v_call: TRBV6-2/TRBV6-3; cdr3_aa: CASSYSQLADYEQYF; cdr3_nt: TGTGCCAGCAGTTACTCACAACTAGCGGACTACGAGCAGTACTTC
j_call: TRBJ2-1; clone_size: few; d_call: NA; v_call: TRBV24-1; cdr3_aa: CATSDSRLATVNEQFF; cdr3_nt: TGTGCCACCAGTGATAGTCGTCTAGCGACCGTCAATGAGCAGTTCTTC
j_call: TRBJ1-2; clone_size: NA; d_call: TRBD1; v_call: TRBV4-1; cdr3_aa: CASSPGQGSKYGYTF; cdr3_nt: TGCGCCAGCAGCCCCGGACAGGGGTCGAAGTATGGCTACACCTTC
j_call: TRBJ2-7; clone_size: NA; d_call: TRBD1; v_call: TRBV27; cdr3_aa: CASSYQAGQGYEQYF; cdr3_nt: TGTGCCAGCAGTTATCAAGCGGGACAGGGATACGAGCAGTACTTC
j_call: TRBJ2-7; clone_size: many; d_call: NA; v_call: TRBV3-1; cdr3_aa: CASSPGAGFYEQYF; cdr3_nt: TGTGCCAGCAGCCCCGGCGCGGGTTTCTACGAGCAGTACTTC
j_call: TRBJ2-4; clone_size: many; d_call: TRBD2; v_call: TRBV11-2; cdr3_aa: CASSGISGTLAKNIQYF; cdr3_nt: TGTGCCAGCAGCGGGATCAGCGGGACGCTAGCCAAAAACATTCAGTACTTC
j_call: TRBJ2-5; clone_size: few; d_call: TRBD1; v_call: TRBV20-1; cdr3_aa: CSARTTGGRETQYF; cdr3_nt: TGCAGTGCTCGAACCACAGGGGGCAGGGAGACCCAGTACTTC
j_call: TRBJ2-7; clone_size: many; d_call: NA; v_call: TRBV4-3; cdr3_aa: CASSQWASYEQYF; cdr3_nt: TGCGCCAGCAGCCAATGGGCAAGCTACGAGCAGTACTTC
j_call: TRBJ2-1; clone_size: many; d_call: TRBD2; v_call: TRBV7-2; cdr3_aa: CASSSPGLPDNEQFF; cdr3_nt: TGTGCCAGCAGCTCGCCGGGACTACCTGACAATGAGCAGTTCTTC
j_call: TRBJ2-7; clone_size: many; d_call: NA; v_call: TRBV14; cdr3_aa: CASSREDRDPEQYF; cdr3_nt: TGTGCCAGCAGCCGCGAGGACCGGGATCCAGAGCAGTACTTC
j_call: TRBJ2-7; clone_size: few; d_call: NA; v_call: TRBV30; cdr3_aa: CAWSETYEQYF; cdr3_nt: TGTGCCTGGAGTGAGACCTACGAGCAGTACTTC
j_call: TRBJ2-7; clone_size: few; d_call: NA; v_call: TRBV6-1; cdr3_aa: CASSEVWSQGYEQYF; cdr3_nt: TGTGCCAGCAGTGAAGTTTGGTCACAGGGTTACGAGCAGTACTTC
j_call: TRBJ2-2; clone_size: many; d_call: NA; v_call: TRBV20-1; cdr3_aa: CSARDSLGDTGELFF; cdr3_nt: TGCAGTGCTAGAGATTCCCTGGGTGACACCGGGGAGCTGTTTTTT
j_call: TRBJ2-1; clone_size: NA; d_call: NA; v_call: TRBV7-6; cdr3_aa: CASSLQARYEQFF; cdr3_nt: TGTGCCAGCAGCTTACAGGCCCGCTATGAGCAGTTCTTC
j_call: TRBJ2-3; clone_size: many; d_call: NA; v_call: TRBV7-6; cdr3_aa: CASSPPDLDTQYF; cdr3_nt: TGTGCCAGCAGCCCTCCCGACCTAGATACGCAGTATTTT
j_call: TRBJ2-7; clone_size: NA; d_call: TRBD1; v_call: TRBV7-8; cdr3_aa: CASSLAGTECSYEQYF; cdr3_nt: TGTGCCAGCAGCTTAGCGGGGACAGAATGCTCCTACGAGCAGTACTTC
j_call: TRBJ2-1; clone_size: many; d_call: NA; v_call: TRBV4-1; cdr3_aa: CASSQIRDEQFF; cdr3_nt: TGCGCCAGCAGCCAAATCAGGGATGAGCAGTTCTTC
j_call: TRBJ2-7; clone_size: medium-sized; d_call: TRBD1; v_call: TRBV7-6; cdr3_aa: CASSPRDSSYEQYF; cdr3_nt: TGTGCCAGCAGCCCTCGGGACAGCTCCTACGAGCAGTACTTC
j_call: TRBJ2-7; clone_size: many; d_call: NA; v_call: TRBV15; cdr3_aa: CATTPSRYNEQYF; cdr3_nt: TGTGCCACCACCCCCAGCAGGTACAACGAGCAGTACTTC
j_call: TRBJ2-3; clone_size: many; d_call: TRBD2; v_call: TRBV6-6; cdr3_aa: CASSYTNLAGGRADTQYF; cdr3_nt: TGTGCCAGCAGTTACACAAACCTAGCGGGAGGGCGTGCAGATACGCAGTATTTT
j_call: TRBJ2-3; clone_size: many; d_call: TRBD2; v_call: TRBV7-9; cdr3_aa: CASSSGTQPADTQYF; cdr3_nt: TGTGCCAGCAGCAGCGGGACTCAGCCGGCTGATACGCAGTATTTT
j_call: TRBJ2-7; clone_size: NA; d_call: NA; v_call: TRBV11-3; cdr3_aa: CASSFRDKTYEQYF; cdr3_nt: TGTGCCAGCAGCTTCCGGGACAAAACATACGAGCAGTACTTC